This T cell receptor (beta chain) was profiled in a study of CD8 T cells in Susac syndrome. Study details: Intravenous immunoglobulin alone or corticosteroids were being given to patients with Susac syndrome at blood draw, unless they were therapy-naive.

Sequencing targeted TCR beta in T cells from blood (CD8+ and CD4+). Negative isolation yielded CD4+ and CD8+ T cells, and FACS enriched TEMRA cells. Random hexamers were used to reverse transcribe the RNA input (0.5 to 1 ug). TCR beta CDR3 was amplified by immunoSEQ multiplex PCR. This amplification extended across 54 Vbeta and 13 Jbeta segments. MiXCR, applied by TCRdb to the immunoSEQ multiplex PCR reads, yields one record per CDR3 protein. The sample consists of 150,000 to 200,000 distinct CDR3 sequences, about 91% of them appearing once. Germline V gene data show CDR1 as MGHRA and CDR2 as YSYEKL. The CDR3 consists of 14 residues. The J segment lost 11 bases and the V segment lost 3 bases, leaving 10 bases of the junction unmatched. This clonotype has a single count.

This chain connects TRBV4-1 to TRBJ1-1; 9 nucleotides match TRBD1. The TCR comes from a human donor with Susac syndrome. Sample: CD4+ T cells from PBMCs. Here the CDR3 reads CASSHPGTGRWAFF. Written as DNA, the CDR3 is TGCGCCAGCAGCCATCCCGGGACAGGGAGATGGGCTTTCTTT.